The 20 T cell receptor beta chains reported below all come from one sample, sequenced in a study of blood T cell repertoires in COVID-19. TCRdb keeps only in-frame clones here, not all; method: immunoSEQ multiplex PCR. The sample holds approximately 200,000 clones, around 89% seen once. Sequenced material: peripheral blood. These receptors all stem from a man aged 65-85 years with acute or convalescent COVID-19.

V gene TRBV28 combines with J gene TRBJ2-2, with D possibly TRBD2 on 6 matching bases. Germline CDR1 is MDHEN and CDR2 is SYDVKM. Between the trimmed V and J ends, which lost 6 bases and 5 bases, there was a span of 16 bases. CDR3 length: 15 residues. The CDR3: CASSGSGAKTGELFF. The CDR3, as DNA: TGTGCCAGCAGCGGTAGCGGAGCAAAAACCGGGGAGCTGTTTTTT.

The chain uses TRBV28 and TRBJ1-1, with unresolved D. The CDR3 length is 18 residues. V was trimmed by 7 bases and J by 1 base, leaving 25 bases between them. CDR1 MDHEN and CDR2 SYDVKM come from the germline V gene. The chain's CDR3 is CASTSNRASREKNTEAFF. DNA for the CDR3: TGTGCCAGCACCTCGAACAGAGCCAGTCGGGAAAAGAACACTGAAGCTTTCTTT.

The chain is built from TRBV5-1 and TRBJ2-5; TRBD1 aligns across 8 bases. Germline CDR1 SGHRS, CDR2 YFSETQ. The J segment lost 4 bases and the V segment lost 0 bases, leaving 5 bases of the junction unmatched. The CDR3 extends over 15 amino acids. In DNA, the CDR3 is TGCGCCAGCAGCTTGGGGCAGGGGGCACGAGAGACCCAGTACTTC. Protein sequence: CASSLGQGARETQYF.

The V and J genes are TRBV28 and TRBJ1-1, with a possible D match to TRBD1 (6 bases). This CDR3 has 14 amino acids. Trimming cost V 6 bases and J 3 bases, with 14 bases left between them. From germline, CDR1 is MDHEN and CDR2 SYDVKM. The CDR3: CASSPGTTYTEAFF. For the CDR3, the DNA is TGTGCCAGCAGCCCCGGGACAACATACACTGAAGCTTTCTTT.

This chain joins TRBV20-1 and TRBJ2-1; TRBD2 matches 8 bases. The ends lost 3 bases at V and 1 base at J; junction bases unmatched: 5. The CDR3 totals 15 residues. Germline V gives CDR1 DFQATT, CDR2 SNEGSKA (reference sequence). CDR3: CSASFGRGSYNEQFF. The CDR3 DNA reads as TGCAGTGCTAGTTTCGGGAGGGGGTCCTACAATGAGCAGTTCTTC.

This chain joins TRBV28 and TRBJ2-7; TRBD2 matches at 9 bases. V shed 2 bases, J shed 1 base, and the junction held 0 bases outside the gene matches. This CDR3 is 14 amino acids long. Germline CDR1 and CDR2: MDHEN and SYDVKM. CDR3 amino acids: CASSLLAGSYEQYF. The CDR3 region has the DNA TGTGCCAGCAGTTTACTAGCGGGGTCCTACGAGCAGTACTTC.

The chain recombines TRBV5-4 with TRBJ2-5, with TRBD2 matching over 12 bases. Germline V gene sequence: CDR1 SGHNT, CDR2 YYREEE (reference sequence). J lost 0 bases, V lost 9 bases, and 3 bases had no gene match. The CDR3 is made up of 14 amino acids. The DNA for the CDR3 is TGTGCCACCGGACTAGCGGGGAACCAAGAGACCCAGTACTTC. Translated, it gives CATGLAGNQETQYF.

The DNA for the CDR3 is TGTGCCAGCAGCTTTAGGAGCGGGTCGGCAGATACGCAGTATTTT. This encodes CASSFRSGSADTQYF. The chain is built from TRBV7-3 and TRBJ2-3; tentatively, D is TRBD2 (6 bases). This CDR3 contains 15 residues. Germline assignment: CDR1 SGHTA and CDR2 FQGTGA. V was cut by 3 bases and J by 4 bases, with 14 bases left in between.

The chain links TRBV7-9 to TRBJ2-3, with D uncertain. This CDR3 is built from 14 residues. Germline CDR1 and CDR2: SEHNR and FQNEAQ (reference sequence). Between the trimmed V and J ends, which lost 1 base and 5 bases, there was a span of 10 bases. The CDR3 bases are TGTGCCAGCAGCTTAGTGGTTTCGGTAGATACGCAGTATTTT. This translates into CASSLVVSVDTQYF.

The J gene is TRBJ2-1, the V gene TRBV11-3, with 7 bases fitting TRBD2. V was pared by 2 bases and J by 9 bases, with 7 bases of the junction left unmatched. Germline CDR1 is SGHNT and CDR2 is YENEEA. The length of the CDR3 is 14 residues. The CDR3 here is CASSLTAGVVEQFF. CDR3 nucleotides: TGTGCCAGCAGCTTAACGGCGGGAGTGGTTGAGCAGTTCTTC.

The V gene is TRBV2, the J gene TRBJ2-5; 10 bases line up with TRBD1. The trim removed 5 bases at V and 5 bases at J, leaving 8 bases unmatched. The CDR3 totals 15 residues. Germline V gene sequence: CDR1 SNHLY, CDR2 FYNNEI. For the CDR3, the DNA is TGTGCCAGCAGTAGAGCGGGACAGGGGATGGAGACCCAGTACTTC. Its protein is CASSRAGQGMETQYF.

In this sample, this clone turned up a few times. The chain employs TRBV5-6 and TRBJ1-1, with D possibly matching TRBD1 (5 bases). V shed 1 base and J shed 4 bases, with 14 bases lying between them. Germline CDR1 is SGHDT and CDR2 is YYEEEE. The CDR3 length is 15 residues. CDR3 region: CASSLFFQGGTEAFF. The CDR3 region has the DNA TGTGCCAGCAGCTTGTTTTTCCAGGGAGGCACTGAAGCTTTCTTT.

This clone came up a few times. The V call is TRBV29-1, the J call TRBJ2-7; 15 bases agree with TRBD2. Per germline, CDR1 SQVTM and CDR2 ANQGSEA. This CDR3 comprises 15 residues. The ends lost 3 bases at V and 4 bases at J; junction bases unmatched: 4. CDR3 sequence (DNA): TGCAGCGTTGAGGGGACTAGCGGGAGGTTATACGAGCAGTACTTC. It is translated as CSVEGTSGRLYEQYF.

This chain connects TRBV12-3 or TRBV12-4 to TRBJ1-4, with 7 bases matching TRBD1. The CDR3 has 13 residues. V lost 4 bases and J lost 11; bases outside the gene matches: 7. CDR3: CASSSTDRVKLFF. In DNA form, the CDR3 reads TGTGCCAGCAGTTCCACTGACAGGGTGAAACTGTTTTTT.

The chain recombines TRBV6-5 with TRBJ2-7, with 9 bases identical to TRBD1. Losses at the gene ends were 4 bases for V and 3 bases for J; bases not matched to a gene: 7. This CDR3 is 15 amino acids long. Germline CDR1 is MNHEY and CDR2 is SVGAGI. The CDR3 region has the DNA TGTGCCAGCAGTTCAGGGACAGGGAGGTTCTACGAGCAGTACTTC. This gives the protein CASSSGTGRFYEQYF.

The rearrangement links TRBV7-8 to TRBJ2-7, with D unresolved. V lost 1 base and J 3 bases, leaving 13 bases between the germline ends. Germline CDR1 is SGHVS and CDR2 is FQNEAQ. The CDR3 sequence is 15 residues long. The CDR3 nucleotides read TGTGCCAGCAGCTTAGAGCCGGGTAGGAACTACGAGCAGTACTTC. This translates into CASSLEPGRNYEQYF.

This chain uses TRBV5-5 with TRBJ2-1, with 10 bases matching TRBD2. CDR1 and CDR2 (germline): SGHKS, YYEKEE (reference sequence). CDR3 size: 16 residues. V shed 0 bases and J 4 bases; nucleotides not matched to a gene: 4. The CDR3 DNA sequence: TGTGCCAGCAGCTTGGAAGTAGCGGGAGGTTACAATGAGCAGTTCTTC. This translates into CASSLEVAGGYNEQFF.

The chain has TRBV29-1 and TRBJ2-3, with 7 positions matching TRBD2. CDR3 length equals 18 residues. Losses at the gene ends were 4 bases for V and 0 bases for J; bases not matched to a gene: 16. Germline V gene lookup returns CDR1 SQVTM and CDR2 ANQGSEA. CDR3 amino acids: CSVVGGSGLKTSTDTQYF. The CDR3 DNA is TGCAGCGTTGTAGGAGGGTCGGGACTAAAGACTAGCACAGATACGCAGTATTTT.

The chain has TRBV4-1 and TRBJ2-7, with TRBD2 matching 9 bases. Germline V gene lookup returns CDR1 MGHRA and CDR2 YSYEKL. The CDR3 totals 15 residues. Trimming cost V 6 bases and J 2 bases; bases outside gene matches: 8. The CDR3 DNA reads TGCGCCAGCAGTATAGGGGTAGCGGGAGCCTACGAGCAGTACTTC. This sequence encodes CASSIGVAGAYEQYF.

This chain joins TRBV28 and TRBJ1-1; D not resolved. Germline V gives CDR1 MDHEN, CDR2 SYDVKM. The CDR3 is 12 amino acids. V was shortened by 4 bases and J by 3 bases, with 6 bases between the two germline ends. This CDR3 is CASSYGYTEAFF. The CDR3 region has the DNA TGTGCCAGCAGTTACGGGTACACTGAAGCTTTCTTT.